Included here is one TCR beta chain sequence, with context. What it recognizes is unknown. Germline V CDR1 and CDR2: LNHNV, YYDKDF (reference sequence). CDR3 length equals 13 residues. The germline V and J ends were trimmed by 0 bases and 1 base, with 4 bases remaining between them. The primer mix had 60 Vbeta and 13 Jbeta primers. TCRdb's copy holds only in-frame clones and misses some; the assay was immunoSEQ multiplex PCR. This sample has roughly 200,000 clones, with around 89% found just once. The data belong to a study of cytomegalovirus exposure and HLA in healthy donors. Study-level background: Genotyping of hundreds of donors showed that 80% to 85% belonged to the Caucasian-associated ancestry cluster. Whole-study findings and limits: Previous analysis showed most TCR beta V segments were productive about 87% or about 30% of the time.

This receptor was taken from a woman under 30 in good health and CMV-seronegative. The sequencing sample was made of PBMCs. The V and J genes are TRBV15 and TRBJ2-7; unclear D gene. Here the CDR3 DNA reads TGTGCCACCAGCAGAGACCAGTCCTACGAGCAGTACTTC. This codes for CATSRDQSYEQYF.